Sequencing of this T cell receptor (beta chain) was carried out in a study of cytomegalovirus exposure and HLA in healthy donors (dated by TCRdb to about 2017). For the wider study: An earlier analysis of 587 of the donors reported roughly 300 Gb of sequence data and some 120 million unique TCR beta sequences from 150 million to 200 million T cells. Approximately 300 gigabases of sequencing data and 75 million to 85 million unique TCR sequences made up an early release that covered around 640 HLA-typed donors. The genetic ancestry cluster associated with self-reported Caucasian donors included 80% to 90% of the roughly 380 genotyped donors. The study aimed to test whether cataloging public T cell receptors could reveal signatures of past pathogen exposure. The T cell repertoires of around 730 subjects were profiled by immunosequencing and related to cytomegalovirus serostatus. A separate validation cohort of approximately 120 different subjects was used in addition to the 666-subject first cohort. The study combined high-throughput TCR immunosequencing, statistical association of individual TCRs with disease status, and machine learning to predict cytomegalovirus infection status. In a later analysis, previously published TCR beta repertoires from hundreds of donors were re-analyzed and high-resolution HLA genotyping was added so that TCR occurrence patterns could be studied. In the later analysis, no new phenotypic data were used to find candidate immune exposures; instead, reliance was placed on TCR beta sequences and their occurrence across donors. To decide whether each TCR beta V gene segment behaved as functional or pseudogenic, an earlier analysis of 587 of the donors relied on high-throughput TCR beta sequencing. Donor age, sex, ethnicity and CMV serostatus were collected together with the repertoire data. Genome-wide SNP genotypes for about three fifths of the 666 donors were used in a later genetic analysis, which treated that subset as a discovery cohort. Every discovery cohort repertoire had been produced on one sequencing platform. HLA typing included class I and class II loci at four-digit resolution. The number of donors typed differed by locus, with roughly 629-640 for A, B, C, DRB1 and DQB1, roughly 520 for DQA1, some 570 for DPA1, and around 430 for DPB1. A handful of DR-DQ haplotypes were handled as single units for association and clustering because linkage in the cohort was strong. Among about 400 genotyped donors of the cohort, an average of around 250,000 unique TCR beta nucleotide sequences was sequenced per donor, of which 15% to 20% were non-productive. What the work shows at the level of the full study, not this receptor alone: Because some donors lacked HLA typing at each locus, the association tests relied only on the typed subset. Strong co-occurrence of HLA alleles, especially DR and DQ, made assigning TCR associations to individual alleles difficult. In this cohort, only TCR beta chains were sequenced, and detectable features were limited by the absence of alpha or paired-chain data. Most CMV-associated TCR beta chains appeared to be HLA-restricted in a later analysis, and the HLA associations seemed to be driven largely by CMV exposure. CMV serostatus was the only immune exposure information available for the cohort. Sequencing depth was assumed to be roughly uniform across donors in the presence/absence analyses, though that assumption may not hold. The authors suggested that the approach could potentially be extended to other disease states and immunological phenotypes. In both the original and validation cohorts, the classifier was reported to diagnose cytomegalovirus status with high specificity and sensitivity. The sequencing pipeline was judged likely to have produced a cluster of highly shared sequence variants as a technical artifact. Most TCR sequences were observed very rarely across donors, whereas some public TCRs were present in many individuals. According to a later analysis, parvovirus B19, influenza, CMV and Epstein-Barr virus appeared linked to several top co-occurrence clusters. Because counts were too low, some 17 rarely observed V segments, including chromosome 9 orphons, were left out of the earlier analysis of a few hundred of the donors. An association between a missense DCLRE1C variant and V-gene and J-gene trimming of TCR beta chains was found in a later genetic analysis and replicated in an independent cohort. A further reported finding was that TCR beta sequences accurately predicted the HLA-A and HLA-B alleles for most subjects in the first cohort. In an earlier analysis of some 500 of the donors, most TCR beta V segments appeared in productive rearrangements about 87% or about 30% of the time, broadly matching IMGT annotations. In a later analysis, HLA-associated TCR beta chains showed more clonal expansion and lower generation probabilities than non-associated chains that were equally common. Linkage disequilibrium might explain the correlated functional status among segregating V segments, but an unknown experimental factor could not be ruled out. Because the 87-base-pair reads could not distinguish some IMGT-functional V segments, including TRBV6-2 and TRBV6-3, those segments were excluded. In a later analysis, the rate of TCR association differed among HLA loci, with DRB1 alleles having the most associated TCRs and HLA-C alleles having the fewest. The study listed 164 TCR beta chains as associated with cytomegalovirus. A few of the identified cytomegalovirus-associated TCR beta chains were confirmed in vitro to be specific for cytomegalovirus antigens. Specific HLA alleles were associated with 15,000 to 20,000 TCR beta sequences at a false discovery rate of 0.05 in a later analysis. A later genetic analysis reported fewer N-insertions in productive TCRs among donors in an Asian-associated ancestry cluster than the roughly 700-donor mean.

The cohort comprised some 700 healthy bone marrow donors. All cohort members were sampled while nominally healthy, although unrecorded immune exposures were likely present. The donor was CMV seropositive and belonged to the group of 250 to 350 seropositive cohort members. A peripheral blood sample was provided by each donor, and peripheral blood mononuclear cells were used for TCR beta sequencing. Genomic DNA was extracted from the blood cell samples with the Qiagen DNeasy Blood Extraction Kit. Receptors were amplified or captured by the immunoSEQ multiplex PCR assay. For the multiplex PCR, a mixture combining 60 forward primers for TCR Vbeta segments and 13 reverse primers for TCR Jbeta segments was used. The CDR3 region of rearranged TCR beta genes was amplified from genomic DNA by a multiplex PCR assay. The Illumina HiSeq System was used to sequence the amplified TCR beta libraries as 87-base-pair reads. The study's processing was this. A later analysis counted tens of millions of unique TCR beta chains across the 666 repertoires, and approximately 11 million of these chains were shared by at least two donors. Raw reads were error-corrected and collapsed into unique sequences by a nearest-neighbor algorithm in which closely related sequences were merged to remove PCR and sequencing errors. To assign V, D and J gene segments, CDR3 sequences were aligned to IMGT reference sequences. Each retained sequence needed at least a six-nucleotide match to both a V gene segment and a J gene segment. A rearrangement counted as productive if the CDR3 had no stop codons and remained in frame with V and J, and every other rearrangement counted as non-productive. Following IMGT convention, CDR3 was defined as the stretch from the second conserved V-encoded cysteine up to the conserved J-encoded phenylalanine. The earlier analysis of 587 of the donors excluded sequences that lacked an unambiguous match to a single V gene segment. An earlier analysis of under 750 of the donors called V segments functional above 56.7% productive rearrangements and segregating when the between-donor standard deviation exceeded 5%. A statistical classification framework was developed to diagnose cytomegalovirus status using the catalog of TCR beta chain sequences. A later analysis assigned V and J genes by comparing TCR nucleotide sequences with IMGT/GENE-DB human TR gene sequences. A later analysis assigned CDR3 sequences and most-parsimonious VDJ recombination scenarios with the TCRdist pipeline. In a later analysis, every TCR beta chain was defined by the combination of its CDR3 amino acid sequence and its V-gene family, and reads without a unique V-gene family were dropped. To address suspected cross-contamination and a sequencing artifact, a later analysis removed around 600 highly shared, low-generation-probability nucleotide sequences. In a later analysis, a clonal expansion index for each public chain was calculated from normalized within-repertoire ranks of inferred template counts. A later analysis computed generation probabilities with a VDJ recombination model fitted to out-of-frame rearrangements, and checked the results against IGoR. In a later analysis, hypergeometric tests were used to score TCR-TCR, TCR-HLA and TCR-CMV co-occurrence, with a repertoire-size bias correction applied to TCR pairs. A later analysis estimated false discovery rates by permuting HLA or CMV assignments 20 times. In a later analysis, co-occurring TCRs were grouped with DBSCAN, and TCRdist sequence similarity was added when clustering was performed within HLA-allele-positive subsets. Repertoires with fewer than 30,000 or more than 120,000 public chains were left out of co-occurrence clustering, as were four to six repertoires with anomalous nucleotide sharing. TCRdb provides this immuneACCESS table in a form limited to in-frame rearrangements. Some clones are lacking; in checked studies, under half of them reflect an unresolved V gene, and why the rest are absent is not known. That table furnishes V, J and clone size, whereas the DNA furnished D and trimming. The data table for this sample lists 70,000 to 75,000 clones. Roughly 3.8% of the sample is taken by the ten largest.

The CDR3 holds 13 amino acids from the cysteine to the phenylalanine. The only DNA kept is the CDR3, 39 bases in frame from the first base. As encoded in the germline V gene, CDR1 is SQVTM while CDR2 is ANQGSEA. Trimming removed 2 bases from V and 2 bases from J, leaving 6 bases between the germline ends. In the case of this clone: The clone's antigen remains unknown.

Sequencing input: PBMCs. The chain joins TRBV29-1 to TRBJ1-4, with no D gene named confidently. The receptor was derived from a female donor in good health and CMV-seropositive. The bases read TGCAGCGTTGAATTGGGCACTAATGAAAAACTGTTTTTT. The translation is CSVELGTNEKLFF.